Sequencing of this T cell receptor (beta chain) was carried out in a study of blood T cell repertoires in COVID-19. Study in general: Sample material is recorded as cDNA or gDNA derived from T cells, B-cell-depleted T cells, or PBMCs.

Methods used by the authors: Estimated nucleated cell counts came from reference gene primer amplification. TCRdb's copy holds only in-frame clones and misses some; the assay was immunoSEQ multiplex PCR. V and J calls and clone size follow that table, whereas D and trimming were derived from the DNA. The sample records approximately 170,000 clones, 80% to 90% being singletons. Unmatched junction bases numbered 9, after V lost 5 bases and J lost 2 bases. CDR1 and CDR2 from the germline V gene are SGHRS and YFSETQ. The CDR3 runs to 15 residues. This clone was detected only once. The clonotype originates from a woman between 45 and 60 years old who had recovered from COVID-19. V gene TRBV5-1 combines with J gene TRBJ2-7; 8 bases are a match to TRBD1. The sample taken for sequencing was PBMCs or T cells enriched from blood (not recorded which). The CDR3 loop reads CASSPRQGTPYEQYF. CDR3 DNA: TGCGCCAGCAGTCCGCGACAGGGGACTCCCTACGAGCAGTACTTC.